This TCR beta chain appears in the sequencing data of a study of blood T cells in healthy people across ages (dated by TCRdb to about 2015). Context from the whole study: Template switching captured roughly one uniquely barcoded TCR beta cDNA molecule per two T cells in model experiments. Donors of different ages were randomly distributed across sequencing lanes to avoid experimental bias. To track age-related changes in TCR beta repertoire diversity, the study relied on deep sequencing normalized with unique cDNA molecular identifiers. Donors were grouped into four age groups: young (average roughly 17 years), middle-aged (roughly 40), aged (approximately 58) and long-lived (approximately 78). Two additional independent replicas of 1 million unique cDNA reads from the same blood draw were analyzed for two donors (one aged 18 to 29 and one aged 80 or older). Points the paper makes about the study in general: Estimates of total diversity based on one million sequenced T cells were considered lower bounds and underestimates. A strong correlation was found between observed TCR beta diversity and the percentage of naive T cells measured by flow cytometry. Compared with the aged group, the long-lived group had more naive CD4+ T cells, fewer expanded clones and increased TCR diversity, suggesting age selection. Observed TCR beta diversity per million T cells fell roughly linearly with age, and a significant reduction was already apparent by age roughly 41. The CMV infection status of donors was not known, potentially confounding age-related changes in expanded clonotypes. Since profiling was done on bulk unsorted PBMCs, naive and antigen-experienced compartments could not be conclusively compared.

The roughly 37 donors, aged about 6 to 95 years, were systemically healthy Caucasian individuals from Russia. Each donor gave roughly 9.5 milliliters of peripheral blood, collected into EDTA-treated Vacutainer tubes. PBMCs were isolated by Ficoll-Paque density-gradient centrifugation, with at least 6 million obtained per sample. Total RNA was extracted from PBMCs with Trizol reagent, with at least 6 micrograms obtained per sample. The percentages of naive CD45RAhigh/CD27high T cells were determined by flow cytometry on a PBMC aliquot from every donor. Receptors were amplified or captured by 5' RACE. Data came from an Illumina HiSeq 2500. A second PCR of roughly 6 to 11 cycles was run with a J-beta primer mix and a sample-barcoded 5' primer. A template-switch 5' adaptor carrying 12 random nucleotides introduced a unique molecular identifier onto each TCR beta cDNA molecule. At least 3 million CDR3-containing paired-end reads were obtained from each sample. First-strand cDNA synthesis was performed from all RNA using the Mint cDNA synthesis kit, with priming by a TRBC-specific oligonucleotide. Following uracil-DNA glycosylase treatment, a first 18-cycle PCR with universal primers M1SS and BC2_uni_R was performed on all cDNA. Regarding the original processing steps: Normalization of each sample was performed by random selection of 1 million high-quality reads, each carrying a distinct molecular identifier. Instead of being binned into consensus sequences, reads that shared molecular identifiers were thrown out. MiTCR, with a Q25 quality threshold and the strictest error-elimination algorithm, was used for CDR3 identification, clonotype clustering and error correction. A nonparametric unseen species model with Euler transformation was used to estimate a lower bound on total TCR beta diversity. The public sequencing data were trimmed at Q25 with fastp and processed into clonotypes with MiXCR by TCRdb, which kept only in-frame beta chains. Rows are combined by CDR3 protein, so each entry shows the most common genes and DNA. The authors' filters were not applied to this entry. The sample has about 1.5 million distinct CDR3 sequences on record, 35% to 45% of them singletons. The ten largest account for under 5% of the sample.

The cysteine opens and the phenylalanine closes a CDR3 of 16 amino acids. The sequence is cut down to CDR3 DNA, 48 bases in frame from base 1. CDR1 is given as SGHAT and CDR2 as FQNNGV, both from the germline V gene. V and J are truncated by 5 bases and 6 bases respectively, leaving an intervening sequence of 20 bases. This clonotype was seen more than once but under ten times. What this receptor recognizes is not known. Base qualities were left out, and no much larger clone turns up one base away. The sample was blood. Rearrangement joined TRBV11-2 to TRBJ2-4; TRBD2 is perhaps the D gene, given 5 matching bases. This receptor was taken from a woman aged 18-30 years in good health. The CDR3 amino acid sequence is: CASSPTLRTEGNIQYF. The sequenced DNA: TGTGCCAGCAGCCCGACTCTTCGGACTGAGGGAAACATTCAGTACTTC.